What follows are 9 T cell receptor beta chains derived from one specimen sequenced in a study of blood T cells in healthy people across ages. Primers used in a second PCR of roughly 7 to 12 cycles were a sample-barcoded 5' primer and a J-beta primer mix. MiXCR was run by TCRdb on the 5' RACE reads, yielding one entry per CDR3 protein. In the table there are over 750,000 distinct CDR3 sequences, around 25% of which are singletons. The same sample was also used in a study of T cells of mothers and their children.

The sequenced sample was blood. These receptor sequences come from a boy younger than 18 in good health.

The chain couples TRBV12-3 or TRBV12-4 to TRBJ2-5; the D is unclear. CDR3 length: 13 amino acids. V lost 8 bases and J lost 2, with 12 bases in between. CDR3 residues: CASVMAPQETQYF. CDR3 sequence (DNA): TGTGCCAGCGTGATGGCACCACAAGAGACCCAGTACTTC.

V gene TRBV5-1 combines with J gene TRBJ2-7, with D tentatively TRBD2 (6 bases). CDR3 length equals 20 residues. Germline V gene data show CDR1 as SGHRS and CDR2 as YFSETQ. The ends were cut back, 0 bases at V and 4 bases at J, with 29 bases in the middle. The CDR3, as DNA: TGCGCCAGCAGCTTGGATGGTGGTCGGACGTACGGGCTAGCGATGTACGAGCAGTACTTC. It codes for CASSLDGGRTYGLAMYEQYF.

This chain links TRBV7-2 with TRBJ1-1; D is unclear. This CDR3 is 15 amino acids long. V lost 4 bases and J lost 3, with 15 bases in between. Germline CDR1 SGHTA, CDR2 FQGNSA. Written as DNA, the CDR3 is TGTGCCAGCAGCTCATCCGGGGTTGGGTACACTGAAGCTTTCTTT. Translation: CASSSSGVGYTEAFF.

J is TRBJ2-3 and V is TRBV5-5; D possibly corresponds to TRBD2 (6 bases). Per the germline V gene, CDR1 is SGHKS and CDR2 is YYEKEE (reference sequence). Deletions cut 3 bases from V and 2 bases from J, with 10 bases between. CDR3 length equals 14 residues. CDR3 residues: CASSSGLFTDTQYF. CDR3 nucleotides: TGTGCCAGCAGCTCCGGACTATTCACAGATACGCAGTATTTT.

On this clonotype: At one of its ends the junction is not consistent with the germline gene, which may arise from a read error. This CDR3 is CASSIGTGNQPQHF. CDR3 sequence (DNA): TGTGCCAGTAGTATCGGGACGGGCAATCAGCCCCAACATTTT. This chain uses TRBV19 with TRBJ1-5, with D perhaps TRBD1 (5 bases). Germline loops: CDR1 LNHDA, CDR2 SQIVND (reference sequence). The CDR3 is 14 amino acids.

The V and J genes are TRBV11-2 and TRBJ1-2; a weak D match, TRBD1 (5 bases). Germline lookup yields CDR1 SGHAT and CDR2 FQNNGV. The germline V and J ends were trimmed by 6 bases and 0 bases, with 14 bases remaining between them. The CDR3 sequence is 15 residues long. The CDR3 bases are TGTGCCAGCAGTTGGGGGGGATATACTAACTATGGCTACACCTTC. Protein product: CASSWGGYTNYGYTF.

This clonotype occurred a few times. The CDR3 DNA reads as TGTGCCAGTAATGCGAGGATAGGCGAGCAGTTCTTC. Encoded protein: CASNARIGEQFF. The J gene is TRBJ2-5, the V gene TRBV2; D gene uncertain. The J call is in doubt because the DNA end fits TRBJ2-1 better. The CDR3 spans 12 residues. Germline V gives CDR1 SNHLY, CDR2 FYNNEI.

The rearrangement joins TRBV29-1 to TRBJ2-1; no reliable D call. The germline V and J ends were trimmed by 4 bases and 3 bases, with 10 bases remaining between them. Germline V gene lookup returns CDR1 SQVTM and CDR2 ANQGSEA. The CDR3 contains 13 residues. This CDR3 is CSVGLSDYNEQFF. CDR3 bases: TGCAGCGTTGGTTTATCGGACTACAATGAGCAGTTCTTC.

A note on this clonotype: The germline gene is not matched at one end of the junction; a read error may be the cause. Here the CDR3 reads CASSFRENTGELLF. The DNA of the CDR3 is TGTGCCAGCAGCTTCAGGGAAAACACCGGGGAGCTGCTTTTT. The chain joins TRBV5-5 to TRBJ2-2; the D call may be TRBD1 or TRBD2 (5 bases each). CDR1 SGHKS and CDR2 YYEKEE come from the germline V gene (reference sequence). This CDR3 spans 14 amino acids.